A selection of T cell receptor beta chains follows, all from one sample in a study of response to subunit inactivated influenza vaccine. TCRdb recomputed calls from the RT-PCR reads with MiXCR, one row per CDR3 protein. The sample records 490,000 or so distinct CDR3 sequences, 6% to 9% being singletons. This specimen consisted of PBMCs from blood, obtained 23 months after vaccination. The receptor source for this set is a man aged 50 to 69 who received an inactivated influenza vaccine. Each CDR3 is given with its conserved first and last residue. D genes are given only for firm matches. Only some rows state a clone size, as once, few, many or a class for expanded clones.

size	V	J	D	DNA	CDR3
-	TRBV4-3	TRBJ2-7	TRBD1	TGCGCCAGCAGCCTACAACGGACAGGGTCGTACGAGCAGTACTTC	CASSLQRTGSYEQYF
-	TRBV12-3/TRBV12-4	TRBJ2-5	-	TGTGCCAGCAGTTTTTACGCGGGCGGAGAGACCCAGTACTTC	CASSFYAGGETQYF
few	TRBV11-1	TRBJ2-3	-	TGTGCCAGCAGCCTCCGATACGACAGGGAGGAGACGCAGTATTTT	CASSLRYDREETQYF
few	TRBV7-2	TRBJ1-3	-	TGTGCCAGCAGCCGAGGTCAGGCAAACACCATATATTTT	CASSRGQANTIYF
many	TRBV10-3	TRBJ2-4	-	TGTGCCATCAGTGAGTCGGTAGCCAAAAACATTCAGTACTTC	CAISESVAKNIQYF
-	TRBV7-9	TRBJ2-7	-	TGTGCCAGCAGCCGGAGGGGGTTGTCCTACGAGCAGTACTTC	CASSRRGLSYEQYF
-	TRBV7-6	TRBJ1-1	-	TGTGCCAGCAGCTTAGCCGGCAGGCCTGAAGCTTTCTTT	CASSLAGRPEAFF
-	TRBV20-1	TRBJ2-7	TRBD2	TGCAGTGCTAAGCCCGGACTAGCGGGAGGTTTGTACGAGCAGTACTTC	CSAKPGLAGGLYEQYF
-	TRBV28	TRBJ2-4	-	TGTGCCAGCAGTTTGGGGGGGCTAGCGTCCAAAAACATTCAGTACTTC	CASSLGGLASKNIQYF
-	TRBV28	TRBJ2-7	TRBD2	TGTGCCAGCAGTGCACCTAGCGGGAGGGCCGAGCAGTACTTC	CASSAPSGRAEQYF
few	TRBV20-1	TRBJ1-6	TRBD1	TGCAGTGCTAGAGTGGGGCAGGGGGGATCTCAAGGCTCACCCCTCCACTTT	CSARVGQGGSQGSPLHF
few	TRBV5-1	TRBJ2-3	TRBD2	TGCGCCAGCAGCTCCGGACTAGCGGGAGGAATTTGGAGGAGCACAGATACGCAGTATTTT	CASSSGLAGGIWRSTDTQYF
few	TRBV7-3	TRBJ2-1	TRBD2	TGTGCCAGCAGCTTTGGACTCGGGAGGGCCAATGAGCAGTTCTTC	CASSFGLGRANEQFF
-	TRBV3-1	TRBJ2-5	TRBD2	TGTGCCAGCAGCGGACTAGCGGCTTATGGGGAGACCCAGTACTTC	CASSGLAAYGETQYF
many	TRBV24-1	TRBJ2-1	TRBD2	TGTGCCACCCGTGGGAGCGGGAGGGCCTGGGAGCAGTTCTTC	CATRGSGRAWEQFF
many	TRBV7-2	TRBJ2-3	-	TGTGCCAGCAGCCTCGACTTCACTGGGGGAGATACGCAGTATTTT	CASSLDFTGGDTQYF
many	TRBV28	TRBJ1-2	TRBD1	TGTGCCAGCAGTTTCACAGGGGGAGGGGTCTATGGCTACACCTTC	CASSFTGGGVYGYTF
few	TRBV7-9	TRBJ1-4	TRBD1	TGTGCCAGCAGCCCCAGCAGGACAGGACTCAATGAAAAACTGTTTTTT	CASSPSRTGLNEKLFF
many	TRBV7-9	TRBJ2-5	-	TGTGCCAGCAGCCGGGGACAAAGAGAGACCCAGTACTTC	CASSRGQRETQYF
few	TRBV30	TRBJ2-6	-	TGTGCCTGGACGGGAGGAGGGGGCTCTGGGGCCAACGTCCTGACTTTC	CAWTGGGGSGANVLTF
many	TRBV4-3	TRBJ2-4	-	TGCGCCAGCAGCCAAGATGCAATAGCCAAAAACATTCAGTACTTC	CASSQDAIAKNIQYF
few	TRBV25-1	TRBJ2-3	-	TGTGCCAGCAGTGAATATATTCGGGATCCAGATACGCAGTATTTT	CASSEYIRDPDTQYF
-	TRBV30	TRBJ2-7	TRBD1	TGTGCCTGGAAGGACAGGAGCTCCTACGAGCAGTACTTC	CAWKDRSSYEQYF
few	TRBV7-9	TRBJ1-2	-	TGTGCCAGCAGCTTAAACAACAGGGTCTCGGCTGGCTACACCTTC	CASSLNNRVSAGYTF
-	TRBV5-1	TRBJ1-1	-	TGCGCCAGCAGCCACGGGGGAGGAAAAGCTTTCTTT	CASSHGGGKAFF
-	TRBV4-2	TRBJ1-2	TRBD1	TGTGCCAGCAGCCAGATCGGACAGGGAAATGGCTACACCTTC	CASSQIGQGNGYTF
few	TRBV5-1	TRBJ2-1	-	TGCGCCAGCAGCTCTGAGTGGGTAACCAATGAGCAGTTCTTC	CASSSEWVTNEQFF
many	TRBV29-1	TRBJ2-1	-	TGCAGCGTTGAAGTTGGGGGAGTTTCCTACAATGAGCAGTTCTTC	CSVEVGGVSYNEQFF
-	TRBV27	TRBJ2-7	TRBD1	TGTGCCAGCAGTTTGTACAGGGACAGGTACTACGAGCAGTACTTC	CASSLYRDRYYEQYF
few	TRBV12-3/TRBV12-4	TRBJ1-2	-	TGTGCCAGCCAGGGAGGGGGGGGCTACACCTTC	CASQGGGGYTF
-	TRBV24-1	TRBJ2-2	-	TGTGCCACCAGTGATTTCTTGGAGACCGGGGAGCTGTTTTTT	CATSDFLETGELFF
few	TRBV20-1	TRBJ2-3	-	TGCAGTGCTACCGGACAGACAGATACGCAGTATTTT	CSATGQTDTQYF
-	TRBV27	TRBJ2-2	TRBD2	TGTGCCAGCAGAGTAGCGGGGGGTGGGTACACCGGGGAGCTGTTTTTT	CASRVAGGGYTGELFF
many	TRBV3-1	TRBJ2-7	-	TGTGCCAGTGGGACGGAGTACGAGCAGTACTTC	CASGTEYEQYF
-	TRBV6-5	TRBJ1-4	-	TGTGCCAGCAGTTACTCGACAGCAACTAATGAAAAACTGTTTTTT	CASSYSTATNEKLFF
-	TRBV28	TRBJ1-3	-	TGTGCCAGCAGTTTCACGACAGTGGGAAACACCATATATTTT	CASSFTTVGNTIYF
-	TRBV5-1	TRBJ2-1	-	TGCGCCAGCAGCTTGGTCTTACTGGGGGACAATGAGCAGTTCTTC	CASSLVLLGDNEQFF
few	TRBV20-1	TRBJ2-1	-	TGCAGTGCTAGGATGCGTCAGAGCTCCTACAATGAGCAGTTCTTC	CSARMRQSSYNEQFF
-	TRBV5-1	TRBJ1-1	TRBD1	TGCGCCAGCAGCTTGGAGACAGGGAGGAACACTGAAGCTTTCTTT	CASSLETGRNTEAFF
-	TRBV5-1	TRBJ1-6	-	TGCGCCAGCAGCTTGACGGCGGATTCACCCCTCCACTTT	CASSLTADSPLHF
-	TRBV19	TRBJ1-1	-	TGTGCCAGTACGAGGGCAGAAAGCCTGAACACTGAAGCTTTCTTT	CASTRAESLNTEAFF
few	TRBV2	TRBJ2-5	TRBD1	TGTGCCAGCAGTGAGGACAGGGCATACGAGACCCAGTACTTC	CASSEDRAYETQYF
many	TRBV7-2	TRBJ2-4	-	TGTGCCAGCAGCCAGACAGGGAGGAAGTACATTCAGTACTTC	CASSQTGRKYIQYF
-	TRBV6-1	TRBJ1-3	TRBD1	TGTGCCAGCAGAGGTTCAGGGGGTGCCTTGAGAGGAAACACCATATATTTT	CASRGSGGALRGNTIYF
-	TRBV19	TRBJ2-1	TRBD1	TGTGCCAGTAGTAAACTGACAGGGGGATACGAGCAGTTCTTC	CASSKLTGGYEQFF
few	TRBV28	TRBJ2-7	TRBD2	TGTGCCAGCAGTCGCTCCGGGAGGAGATTCTACGAGCAGTACTTC	CASSRSGRRFYEQYF
few	TRBV7-9	TRBJ2-2	-	TGTGCCAGCCTGGGGGGCACCGGGGAGCTGTTTTTT	CASLGGTGELFF
-	TRBV11-1	TRBJ2-7	-	TGTGCCAGCAGTTTTGACGGGAACGAGCAGTACTTC	CASSFDGNEQYF
-	TRBV10-3	TRBJ1-5	-	TGTGCCATCAGCGGACAGTTGGATCAGCCCCAGCATTTT	CAISGQLDQPQHF
-	TRBV25-1	TRBJ1-5	-	TGTGCCAGCAGTGACAATACAGGGTTCGGTCTTGGGCAGCCCCAGCATTTT	CASSDNTGFGLGQPQHF